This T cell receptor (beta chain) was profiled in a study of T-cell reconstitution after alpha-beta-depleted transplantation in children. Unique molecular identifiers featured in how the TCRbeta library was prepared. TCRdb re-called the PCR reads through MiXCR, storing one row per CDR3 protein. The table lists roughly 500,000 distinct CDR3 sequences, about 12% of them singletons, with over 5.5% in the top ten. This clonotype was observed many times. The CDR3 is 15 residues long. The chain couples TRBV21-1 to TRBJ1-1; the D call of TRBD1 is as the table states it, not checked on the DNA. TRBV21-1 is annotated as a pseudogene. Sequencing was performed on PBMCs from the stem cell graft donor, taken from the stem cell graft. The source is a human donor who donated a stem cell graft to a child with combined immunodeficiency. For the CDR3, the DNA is TGTGCCAGCAGCACATGGGACAGGGGGGGCCTTGGGGCTTTCTTT. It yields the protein CASSTWDRGGLGAFF.